A selection of T cell receptor beta chains follows, all from one sample in a study of blood T cell repertoires in COVID-19. TCRdb's copy holds only in-frame clones and misses some; the assay was immunoSEQ multiplex PCR. The data show fewer than 250,000 clones, 75% to 85% seen once. Material for sequencing was PBMCs or T cells enriched from blood (not recorded which). Receptors originate from a woman aged 50 to 60 with acute COVID-19. CDR3s include the opening cysteine and the closing phenylalanine or tryptophan. Fields, in order: J gene, V gene, D gene, clone size, CDR3 protein, CDR3 DNA. The D gene is left open where the match is weak. Clone size is shown for a subset of rows, as once, few, many or a class of expanded clone.

>TRBJ1-4|TRBV7-2|TRBD1|few
CASSLGDREYEKLFF
TGTGCCAGCAGCTTAGGGGACAGGGAGTATGAAAAACTGTTTTTT
>TRBJ2-3|TRBV28|-|-
CASSQYYSTDTQYF
TGTGCCAGCAGTCAATACTACAGCACAGATACGCAGTATTTT
>TRBJ1-1|TRBV28|TRBD1|-
CASSLGSRQGKAFF
TGTGCCAGCAGTTTAGGGAGCCGACAGGGGAAAGCTTTCTTT
>TRBJ2-5|TRBV27|TRBD2|once
CASSLSSGGETQYF
TGTGCCAGCAGTTTGTCTAGCGGGGGTGAGACCCAGTACTTC
>TRBJ2-2|TRBV14|TRBD1|once
CASRGQANTGELFF
TGTGCCAGCAGGGGACAGGCGAACACCGGGGAGCTGTTTTTT
>TRBJ1-1|TRBV19|TRBD1|once
CASSTSAGGTAEAFF
TGTGCCAGTAGTACCAGCGCAGGGGGAACCGCGGAAGCTTTCTTT
>TRBJ1-2|TRBV10-1|-|-
CASSESDSRGYTF
TGCGCCAGCAGTGAGTCGGACAGTCGAGGCTACACCTTC
>TRBJ2-3|TRBV5-1|-|-
CASSEGLSTTTHYEDTQYF
TGCGCCAGCAGCGAGGGACTGAGCACAACCACCCACTACGAAGATACGCAGTATTTT
>TRBJ1-1|TRBV28|-|-
CASKGQMNTEAFF
TGTGCCAGCAAAGGACAGATGAACACTGAAGCTTTCTTT
>TRBJ1-3|TRBV5-5|-|-
CASSLVLSGNTIYF
TGTGCCAGCAGCTTGGTTCTCTCTGGAAACACCATATATTTT
>TRBJ1-5|TRBV2|TRBD1|-
CASSGTGGNQPQHF
TGTGCCAGCAGCGGAACAGGGGGCAATCAGCCCCAGCATTTT
>TRBJ2-3|TRBV11-1|-|-
CASSLLQGQYF
TGTGCCAGCAGCTTACTGCAGGGGCAGTATTTT
>TRBJ1-1|TRBV7-9|-|few
CASSFYTGLNTEAFF
TGTGCCAGCAGCTTTTACACGGGGTTGAACACTGAAGCTTTCTTT
>TRBJ1-1|TRBV28|-|-
CASSIPMANTEAFF
TGTGCCAGCAGTATACCCATGGCGAACACTGAAGCTTTCTTT
>TRBJ2-1|TRBV2|TRBD2|-
CASSEARLAGSYNEQFF
TGTGCCAGCAGTGAAGCGAGACTAGCGGGGTCATACAATGAGCAGTTCTTC
>TRBJ2-5|TRBV5-4|-|-
CASSRQKGGGQETQYF
TGTGCCAGCAGCCGGCAGAAAGGGGGGGGACAAGAGACCCAGTACTTC
>TRBJ1-2|TRBV7-8|-|few
CASSLGGLGANYGYTF
TGTGCCAGCAGCTTAGGGGGTTTGGGGGCCAACTATGGCTACACCTTC
>TRBJ2-2|TRBV14|-|-
CASSQVGSRGGRGELFF
TGTGCCAGCAGCCAAGTAGGAAGCCGGGGAGGTCGGGGGGAGCTGTTTTTT
>TRBJ1-2|TRBV10-3|TRBD1|-
CAIRTTGGHGYTF
TGTGCCATCAGGACCACAGGGGGCCATGGCTACACCTTC
>TRBJ2-1|TRBV6-4|TRBD2|once
CASGERTGGGEQFF
TGTGCCAGCGGGGAGAGAACGGGAGGGGGTGAGCAGTTCTTC
>TRBJ1-4|TRBV9|TRBD1|-
CASSPRDRGNEKLFF
TGTGCCAGCAGCCCCCGGGACAGGGGAAATGAAAAACTGTTTTTT
>TRBJ1-1|TRBV13|TRBD1|-
CASSRRQGSTEAFF
TGTGCCAGCAGCCGAAGACAGGGGAGCACTGAAGCTTTCTTT
>TRBJ1-1|TRBV19|-|-
CASLPRGTMNTEAFF
TGTGCCAGTCTACCTAGGGGGACCATGAACACTGAAGCTTTCTTT
>TRBJ1-1|TRBV3-1/TRBV3-2|-|-
CASSTDKNTEAFF
TGTGCCAGCAGCACAGACAAGAACACTGAAGCTTTCTTT
>TRBJ2-3|TRBV2|-|-
CASSSLGQLLTDTQYF
TGTGCCAGCAGTAGCCTTGGACAGCTATTAACAGATACGCAGTATTTT
>TRBJ2-3|TRBV24-1|-|few
CATSITDTQYF
TGTGCCACCAGTATAACAGATACGCAGTATTTT
>TRBJ1-5|TRBV24-1|-|once
CATSDSRGSNQPQHF
TGTGCCACCAGTGACTCCAGGGGTAGCAATCAGCCCCAGCATTTT
>TRBJ2-5|TRBV3-1/TRBV3-2|-|-
CASRRTEETQYF
TGTGCCAGCAGGCGGACAGAAGAGACCCAGTACTTC
>TRBJ1-4|TRBV28|-|-
CASTPWRGGDEKLFF
TGTGCCAGCACCCCTTGGAGGGGAGGGGATGAAAAACTGTTTTTT
>TRBJ1-3|TRBV28|TRBD1|-
CATREAGGANTIYF
TGTGCCACCCGAGAAGCAGGGGGCGCAAACACCATATATTTT
>TRBJ2-3|TRBV7-9|-|-
CASSLDGTKTDTQYF
TGTGCCAGCAGCTTAGACGGGACAAAGACAGATACGCAGTATTTT
>TRBJ2-6|TRBV5-4|-|-
CASSWTASSGANVLTF
TGTGCCAGCAGCTGGACAGCGAGCTCTGGGGCCAACGTCCTGACTTTC
>TRBJ1-1|TRBV24-1|TRBD1|-
CATSDSKTQTGEAFF
TGTGCCACCAGTGATTCCAAGACGCAGACAGGGGAAGCTTTCTTT
>TRBJ1-2|TRBV24-1|-|-
CATSSGGEDNGYTF
TGTGCCACCAGTAGCGGGGGAGAGGATAATGGCTACACCTTC
>TRBJ1-3|TRBV28|-|-
CASSLMTGVFSGNTIYF
TGTGCCAGCAGTTTAATGACAGGCGTATTCTCTGGAAACACCATATATTTT
>TRBJ2-1|TRBV6-5|-|-
CASSYMGAPYNEQFF
TGTGCCAGCAGTTACATGGGGGCCCCCTACAATGAGCAGTTCTTC
>TRBJ1-2|TRBV4-1|-|-
CASSLPGSRRGYTF
TGCGCCAGCAGCCTACCTGGGTCCCGGCGGGGCTACACCTTC
>TRBJ1-2|TRBV30|-|-
CAIEGSSNGYTF
TGTGCCATCGAGGGCAGTTCTAATGGCTACACCTTC
>TRBJ2-1|TRBV24-1|TRBD1|-
CATSGQGNNEQFF
TGTGCCACCAGTGGACAGGGCAACAATGAGCAGTTCTTC
>TRBJ2-2|TRBV7-9|TRBD1|-
CASSHWTGLPGELFF
TGTGCCAGCAGCCATTGGACAGGTCTACCCGGGGAGCTGTTTTTT
>TRBJ1-1|TRBV29-1|-|few
CSVVGQPNTEAFF
TGCAGCGTTGTTGGACAGCCGAACACTGAAGCTTTCTTT
>TRBJ2-1|TRBV9|TRBD2|-
CASSVDSGSGGGQFF
TGTGCCAGCAGCGTAGATTCAGGTAGCGGGGGGGGACAGTTCTTC
>TRBJ2-5|TRBV14|-|-
CASSQQVNFKETQYF
TGTGCCAGCAGCCAACAGGTTAACTTTAAAGAGACCCAGTACTTC
>TRBJ1-5|TRBV6-1|-|-
CASSERGIQPQHF
TGTGCCAGCAGTGAAAGGGGGATTCAGCCCCAGCATTTT
>TRBJ1-2|TRBV7-8|TRBD1|-
CASSVGQEPFYGYTF
TGTGCCAGCAGCGTGGGACAGGAACCCTTCTATGGCTACACCTTC
>TRBJ1-2|TRBV15|TRBD1|-
CATSSGQGALGYTF
TGTGCCACCAGCAGTGGGCAGGGGGCATTGGGCTACACCTTC
>TRBJ1-6|TRBV30|TRBD1|-
CAWSVLDRGSPLHF
TGTGCCTGGAGTGTACTTGACAGGGGATCACCCCTCCACTTT
>TRBJ1-5|TRBV9|TRBD1|-
CASSVGQGPNQPQHF
TGTGCCAGCAGCGTAGGACAGGGCCCCAATCAGCCCCAGCATTTT
>TRBJ2-1|TRBV28|-|-
CASRYRGEQFF
TGTGCCAGCAGGTACCGGGGTGAGCAGTTCTTC
>TRBJ1-6|TRBV4-3|-|-
CASSQEPLNPGSYNSPLHF
TGCGCCAGCAGCCAAGAGCCTCTCAACCCGGGCTCCTATAATTCACCCCTCCACTTT
>TRBJ2-3|TRBV5-1|-|-
CASSFQEVTDTQYF
TGCGCCAGCAGCTTCCAGGAGGTTACAGATACGCAGTATTTT
>TRBJ1-1|TRBV24-1|-|-
CATSDLTEAFF
TGTGCCACCAGTGACCTAACGGAAGCTTTCTTT
>TRBJ1-2|TRBV12-3/TRBV12-4|-|once
CASSITGPNTF
TGTGCCAGCAGTATCACAGGGCCCAACACCTTC
>TRBJ2-5|TRBV2|-|-
CASSGQGGWETQYF
TGTGCCAGCAGTGGGCAGGGCGGCTGGGAGACCCAGTACTTC
>TRBJ1-1|TRBV6-4|-|once
CASSWTLNTEAFF
TGTGCCAGCAGTTGGACTCTGAACACTGAAGCTTTCTTT
>TRBJ1-1|TRBV13|-|-
CASSLRRSMNTEAFF
TGTGCCAGCAGCTTGAGGAGGTCAATGAACACTGAAGCTTTCTTT
>TRBJ2-5|TRBV5-1|TRBD2|-
CASSWTSGDQETQYF
TGCGCCAGCAGCTGGACTAGCGGGGATCAAGAGACCCAGTACTTC